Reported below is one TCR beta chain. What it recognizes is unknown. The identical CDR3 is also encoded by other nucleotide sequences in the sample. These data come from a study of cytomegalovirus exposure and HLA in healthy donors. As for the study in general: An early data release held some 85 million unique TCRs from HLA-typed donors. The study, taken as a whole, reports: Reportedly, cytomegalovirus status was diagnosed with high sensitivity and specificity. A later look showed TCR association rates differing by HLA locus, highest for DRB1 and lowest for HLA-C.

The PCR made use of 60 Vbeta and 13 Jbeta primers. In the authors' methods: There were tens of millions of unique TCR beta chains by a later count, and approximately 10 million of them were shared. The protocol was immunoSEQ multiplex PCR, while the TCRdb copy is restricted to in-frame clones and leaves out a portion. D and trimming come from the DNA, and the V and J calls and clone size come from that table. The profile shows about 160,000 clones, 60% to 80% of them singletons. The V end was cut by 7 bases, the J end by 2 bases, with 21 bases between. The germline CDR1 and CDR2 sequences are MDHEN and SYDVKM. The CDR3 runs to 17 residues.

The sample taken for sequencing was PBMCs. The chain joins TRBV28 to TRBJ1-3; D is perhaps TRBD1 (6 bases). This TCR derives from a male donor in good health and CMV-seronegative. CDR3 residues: CASTLKSWTATGNTIYF. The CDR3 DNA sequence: TGTGCCAGCACCTTAAAATCTTGGACAGCCACTGGAAACACCATATATTTT.